Listed below are T cell receptor beta chains from one sample, sequenced in a study of T cells after yellow fever vaccination. MiXCR, applied by TCRdb to the 5' RACE reads, yields one record per CDR3 protein. The sample consists of some 560,000 distinct CDR3 sequences, about 19% of them appearing once. The sequences come from PBMCs, collected 15 days after the yellow fever booster vaccination. Receptors were obtained from a man aged 25-40 years who received the YFV17D yellow fever vaccine. Both conserved end residues are part of each CDR3. Each record gives: J gene, V gene, CDR3 protein.

j_call: TRBJ2-2; v_call: TRBV5-4; cdr3_aa: CASSLGLHTGELFF
j_call: TRBJ2-7; v_call: TRBV14; cdr3_aa: CASSPLWGTYEQYF
j_call: TRBJ1-3; v_call: TRBV15; cdr3_aa: CATSGSYSGNTIYF
j_call: TRBJ2-2; v_call: TRBV5-4; cdr3_aa: CASSLVRGRLGTGELFF
j_call: TRBJ2-5; v_call: TRBV4-3; cdr3_aa: CASSQVSGGQETQYF
j_call: TRBJ2-7; v_call: TRBV27; cdr3_aa: CASSHSQGGYEQYF
j_call: TRBJ2-3; v_call: TRBV20-1; cdr3_aa: CSARDSGPSGRGDTQYF
j_call: TRBJ2-5; v_call: TRBV10-3; cdr3_aa: CAISESTSRLYQETQYF
j_call: TRBJ2-7; v_call: TRBV5-4; cdr3_aa: CASSRWGSEQYF
j_call: TRBJ2-2; v_call: TRBV18; cdr3_aa: CASYRSRTGDTGELFF
j_call: TRBJ2-3; v_call: TRBV7-6; cdr3_aa: CASSFTVAGGTPDTQYF
j_call: TRBJ1-4; v_call: TRBV9; cdr3_aa: CASSDSTTTNEKLFF
j_call: TRBJ2-7; v_call: TRBV5-1; cdr3_aa: CASSFQASSYEQYF
j_call: TRBJ2-1; v_call: TRBV7-8; cdr3_aa: CASTLEWAANEQFF
j_call: TRBJ2-7; v_call: TRBV28; cdr3_aa: CASSLPGLAGGEVYEQYF
j_call: TRBJ2-7; v_call: TRBV4-3; cdr3_aa: CASSQGDSGLANYEQYF
j_call: TRBJ2-7; v_call: TRBV20-1; cdr3_aa: CSARLGAYEQYF
j_call: TRBJ2-1; v_call: TRBV5-1; cdr3_aa: CASSPGHNSYNEQFF
j_call: TRBJ2-5; v_call: TRBV29-1; cdr3_aa: CSTTGTGETQYF
j_call: TRBJ1-4; v_call: TRBV4-3; cdr3_aa: CASSQVSGESNEKLFF
j_call: TRBJ2-5; v_call: TRBV20-1; cdr3_aa: CSAPPGAQETQYF
j_call: TRBJ2-7; v_call: TRBV6-5; cdr3_aa: CASSYGGNPNEQYF
j_call: TRBJ2-7; v_call: TRBV12-3/TRBV12-4; cdr3_aa: CASSPSRPETYEQYF
j_call: TRBJ2-7; v_call: TRBV30; cdr3_aa: CAWSRQGMDSKQYF
j_call: TRBJ1-5; v_call: TRBV28; cdr3_aa: CASRIRGQGQRPQHF